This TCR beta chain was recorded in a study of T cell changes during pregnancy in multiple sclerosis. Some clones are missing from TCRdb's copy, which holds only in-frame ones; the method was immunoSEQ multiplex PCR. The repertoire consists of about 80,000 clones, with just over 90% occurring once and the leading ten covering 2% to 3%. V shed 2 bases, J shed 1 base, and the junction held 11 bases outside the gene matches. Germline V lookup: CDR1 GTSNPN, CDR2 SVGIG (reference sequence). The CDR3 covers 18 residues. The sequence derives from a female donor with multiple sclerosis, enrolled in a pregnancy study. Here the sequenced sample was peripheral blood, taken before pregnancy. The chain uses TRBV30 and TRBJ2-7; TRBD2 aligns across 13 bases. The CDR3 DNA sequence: TGTGCCTGGAGTTTACCCCGACTAGCGGGAGGAGTGTCCTACGAGCAGTACTTC. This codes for CAWSLPRLAGGVSYEQYF.